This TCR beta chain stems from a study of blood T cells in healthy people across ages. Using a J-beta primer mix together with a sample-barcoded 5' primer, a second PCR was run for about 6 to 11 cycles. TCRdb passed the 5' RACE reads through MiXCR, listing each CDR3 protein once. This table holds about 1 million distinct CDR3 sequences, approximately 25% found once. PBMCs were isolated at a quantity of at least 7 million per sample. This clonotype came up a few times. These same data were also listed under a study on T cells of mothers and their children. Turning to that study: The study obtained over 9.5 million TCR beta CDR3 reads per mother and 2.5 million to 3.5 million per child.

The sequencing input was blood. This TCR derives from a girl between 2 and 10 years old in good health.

CDR3 loop: CASRPAATYEQYF. DNA of the CDR3: TGCGCCAGCAGACCAGCGGCTACCTACGAGCAGTACTTC. This chain links TRBV5-1 with TRBJ2-5; D is possibly TRBD2 (5 bases). With the DNA end fitting TRBJ2-7 better, the J assignment may be wrong. This CDR3 is 13 amino acids long. Germline values: CDR1 SGHRS, CDR2 YFSETQ.